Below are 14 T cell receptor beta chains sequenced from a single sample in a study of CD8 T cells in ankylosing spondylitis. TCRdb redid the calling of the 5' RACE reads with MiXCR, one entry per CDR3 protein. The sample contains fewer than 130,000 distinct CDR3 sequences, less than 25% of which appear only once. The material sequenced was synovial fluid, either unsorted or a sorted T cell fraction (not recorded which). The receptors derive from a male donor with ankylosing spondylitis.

This CDR3 is CASSLVLEDPSSGANVLTF. In DNA form, the CDR3 reads TGTGCCAGCAGCTTGGTATTGGAGGATCCAAGCTCTGGGGCCAACGTCCTGACTTTC. This rearrangement joins TRBV5-6 to TRBJ2-6, with a tentative D call TRBD2 (5 bases). CDR1 and CDR2 (germline): SGHDT, YYEEEE. Trimming took 0 bases from V and 0 from J, leaving 16 bases between them. The CDR3 consists of 19 residues.

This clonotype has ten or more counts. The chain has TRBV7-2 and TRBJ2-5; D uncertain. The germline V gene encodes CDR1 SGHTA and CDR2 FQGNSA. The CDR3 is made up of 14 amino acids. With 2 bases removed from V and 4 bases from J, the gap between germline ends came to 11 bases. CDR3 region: CASSLPRRLETQYF. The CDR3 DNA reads TGTGCCAGCAGCTTACCTCGGAGATTAGAGACCCAGTACTTC.

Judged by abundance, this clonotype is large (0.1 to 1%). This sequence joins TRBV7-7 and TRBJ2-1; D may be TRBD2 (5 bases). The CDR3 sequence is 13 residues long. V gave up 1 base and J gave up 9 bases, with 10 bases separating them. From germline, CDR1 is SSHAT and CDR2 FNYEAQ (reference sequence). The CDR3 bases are TGTGCCAGCAGCTTAGGGCTAGAGGGTGAGCAGTTCTTC. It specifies CASSLGLEGEQFF.

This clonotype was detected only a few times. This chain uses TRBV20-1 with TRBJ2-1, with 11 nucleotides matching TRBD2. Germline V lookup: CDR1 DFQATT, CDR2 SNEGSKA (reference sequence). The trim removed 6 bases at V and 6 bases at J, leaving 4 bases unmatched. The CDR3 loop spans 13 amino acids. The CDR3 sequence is CSAWTSGSNEQFF. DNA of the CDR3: TGCAGTGCGTGGACTAGCGGGTCCAATGAGCAGTTCTTC.

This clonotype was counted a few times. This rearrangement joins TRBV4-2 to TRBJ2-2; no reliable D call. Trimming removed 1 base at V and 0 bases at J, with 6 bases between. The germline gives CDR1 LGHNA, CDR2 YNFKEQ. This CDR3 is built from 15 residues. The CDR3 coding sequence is TGTGCCAGCAGCCAAGGGACCACGAACACCGGGGAGCTGTTTTTT. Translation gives CASSQGTTNTGELFF.

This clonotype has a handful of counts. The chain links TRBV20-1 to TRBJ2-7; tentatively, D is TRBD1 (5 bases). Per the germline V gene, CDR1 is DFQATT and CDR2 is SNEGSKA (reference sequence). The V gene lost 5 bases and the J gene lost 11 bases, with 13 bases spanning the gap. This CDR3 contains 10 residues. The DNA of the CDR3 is TGCAGTGCTTACAGGATCAAGGAGTACTTC. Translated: CSAYRIKEYF.

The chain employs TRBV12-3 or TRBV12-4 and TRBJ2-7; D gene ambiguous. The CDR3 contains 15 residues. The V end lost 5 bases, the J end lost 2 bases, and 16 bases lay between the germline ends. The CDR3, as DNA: TGTGCCAGCAGTCCCCGTCCGGTGCGTCCCTACGAGCAGTACTTC. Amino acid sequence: CASSPRPVRPYEQYF.

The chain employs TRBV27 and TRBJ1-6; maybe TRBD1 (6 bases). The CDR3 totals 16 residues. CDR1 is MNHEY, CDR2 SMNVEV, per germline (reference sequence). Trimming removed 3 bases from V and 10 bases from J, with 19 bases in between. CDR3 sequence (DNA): TGTGCCAGCAGTTTGGACAGTGGCCGAGTCTGGTCACCCCTCCACTTT. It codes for CASSLDSGRVWSPLHF.

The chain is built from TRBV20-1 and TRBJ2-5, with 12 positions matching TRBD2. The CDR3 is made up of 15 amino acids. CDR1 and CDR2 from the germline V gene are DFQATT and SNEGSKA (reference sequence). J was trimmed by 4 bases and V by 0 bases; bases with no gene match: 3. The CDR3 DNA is TGCAGTGCTAGAGATCCGACTAGCGGGAGAGAGACCCAGTACTTC. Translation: CSARDPTSGRETQYF.

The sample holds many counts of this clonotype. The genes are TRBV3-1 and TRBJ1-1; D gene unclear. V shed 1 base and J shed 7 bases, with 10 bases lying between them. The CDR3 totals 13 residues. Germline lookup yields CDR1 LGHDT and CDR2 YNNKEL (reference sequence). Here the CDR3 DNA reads TGTGCCAGCAGCCAAGTACTAGGAAGTGAAGCTTTCTTT. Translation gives CASSQVLGSEAFF.

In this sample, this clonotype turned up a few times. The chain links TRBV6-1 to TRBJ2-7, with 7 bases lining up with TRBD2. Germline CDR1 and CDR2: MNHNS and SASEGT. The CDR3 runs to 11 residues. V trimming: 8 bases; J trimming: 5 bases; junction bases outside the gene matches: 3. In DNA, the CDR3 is TGTGCCAGCCAGCGGGATCACGAGCAGTACGTC. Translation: CASQRDHEQYV.

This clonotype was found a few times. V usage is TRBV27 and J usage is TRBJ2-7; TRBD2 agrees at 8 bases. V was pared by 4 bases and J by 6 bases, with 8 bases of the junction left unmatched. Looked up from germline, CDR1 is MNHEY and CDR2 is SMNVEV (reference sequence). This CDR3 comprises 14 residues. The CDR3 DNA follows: TGTGCCAGCAGTTCCACCGGGAGGGCCGCCGAGCAGTACGTC. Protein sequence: CASSSTGRAAEQYV.

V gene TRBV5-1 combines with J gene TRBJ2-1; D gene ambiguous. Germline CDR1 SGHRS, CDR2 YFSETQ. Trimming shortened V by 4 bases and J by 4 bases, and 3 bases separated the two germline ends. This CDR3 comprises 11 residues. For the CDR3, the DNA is TGCGCCAGCAGCAGGTACAATGAGCAGTTCTTC. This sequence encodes CASSRYNEQFF. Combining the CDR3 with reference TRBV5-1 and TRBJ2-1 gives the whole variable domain KAGVTQTPRYLIKTRGQQVTLSCSPISGHRSVSWYQQTPGQGLQFLFEYFSETQRNKGNFPGRFSGRQFSNSRSEMNVSTLELGDSALYLCASSRYNEQFFGPGTRLTVL.

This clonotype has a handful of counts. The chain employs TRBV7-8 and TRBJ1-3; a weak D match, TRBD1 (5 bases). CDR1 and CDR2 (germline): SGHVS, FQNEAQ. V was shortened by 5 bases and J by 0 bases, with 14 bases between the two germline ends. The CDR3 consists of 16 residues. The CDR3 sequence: CASSRDGHRSGNTIYF. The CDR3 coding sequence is TGTGCCAGCAGCCGAGACGGACATCGCTCTGGAAACACCATATATTTT.